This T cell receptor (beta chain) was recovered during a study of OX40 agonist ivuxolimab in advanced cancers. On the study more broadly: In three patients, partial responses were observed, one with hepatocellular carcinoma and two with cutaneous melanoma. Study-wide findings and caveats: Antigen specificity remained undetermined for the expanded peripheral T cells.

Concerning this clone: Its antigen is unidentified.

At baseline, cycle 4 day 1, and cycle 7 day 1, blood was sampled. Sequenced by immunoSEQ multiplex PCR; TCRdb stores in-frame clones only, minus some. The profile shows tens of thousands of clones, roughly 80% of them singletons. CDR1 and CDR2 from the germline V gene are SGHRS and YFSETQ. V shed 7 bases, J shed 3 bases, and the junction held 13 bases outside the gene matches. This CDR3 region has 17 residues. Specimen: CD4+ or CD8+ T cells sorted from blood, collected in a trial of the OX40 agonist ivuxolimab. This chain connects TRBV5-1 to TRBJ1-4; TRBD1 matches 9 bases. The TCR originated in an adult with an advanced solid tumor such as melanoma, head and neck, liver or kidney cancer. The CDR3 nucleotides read TGCGCCAGCCAACAGGGGGCGGTCAGAGGATCTAATGAAAAACTGTTTTTT. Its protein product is CASQQGAVRGSNEKLFF.